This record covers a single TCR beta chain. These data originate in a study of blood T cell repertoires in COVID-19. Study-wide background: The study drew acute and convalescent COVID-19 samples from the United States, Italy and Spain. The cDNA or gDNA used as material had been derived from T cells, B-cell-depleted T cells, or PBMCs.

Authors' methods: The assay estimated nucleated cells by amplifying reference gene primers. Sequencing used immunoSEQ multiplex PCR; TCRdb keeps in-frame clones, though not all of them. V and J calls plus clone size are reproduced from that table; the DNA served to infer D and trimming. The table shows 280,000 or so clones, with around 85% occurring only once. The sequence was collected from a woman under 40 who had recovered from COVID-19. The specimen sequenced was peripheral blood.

For the CDR3, the DNA is TGTGCCAGCAGCTTGGGCCAGCGGGCCTACAATGAGCAGTTCTTC. It yields the protein CASSLGQRAYNEQFF. The chain uses TRBV5-4 and TRBJ2-1; a possible D gene is TRBD2 (6 bases). CDR1 is SGHNT, CDR2 YYREEE, per germline (reference sequence). Trimming stripped 0 bases from V and 2 bases from J, with 9 bases between. The CDR3 extends over 15 amino acids.